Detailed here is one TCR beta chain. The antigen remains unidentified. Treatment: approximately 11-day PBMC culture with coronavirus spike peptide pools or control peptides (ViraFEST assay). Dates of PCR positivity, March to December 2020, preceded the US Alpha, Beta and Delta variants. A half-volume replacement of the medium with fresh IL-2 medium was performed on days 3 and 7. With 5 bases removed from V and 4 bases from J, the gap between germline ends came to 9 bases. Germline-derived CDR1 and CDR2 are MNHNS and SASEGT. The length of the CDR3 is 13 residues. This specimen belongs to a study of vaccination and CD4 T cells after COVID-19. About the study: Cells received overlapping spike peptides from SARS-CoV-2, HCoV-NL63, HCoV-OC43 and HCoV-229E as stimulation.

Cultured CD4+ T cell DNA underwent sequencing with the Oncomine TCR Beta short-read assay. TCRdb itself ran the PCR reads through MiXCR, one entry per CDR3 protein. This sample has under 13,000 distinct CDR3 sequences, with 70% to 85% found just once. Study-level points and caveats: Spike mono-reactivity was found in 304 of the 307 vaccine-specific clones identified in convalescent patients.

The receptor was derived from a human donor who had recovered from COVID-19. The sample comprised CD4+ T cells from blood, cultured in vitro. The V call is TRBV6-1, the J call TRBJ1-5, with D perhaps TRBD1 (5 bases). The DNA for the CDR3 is TGTGCCAGCAGTATAACAGGTAATCAGCCCCAGCATTTT. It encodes CASSITGNQPQHF.